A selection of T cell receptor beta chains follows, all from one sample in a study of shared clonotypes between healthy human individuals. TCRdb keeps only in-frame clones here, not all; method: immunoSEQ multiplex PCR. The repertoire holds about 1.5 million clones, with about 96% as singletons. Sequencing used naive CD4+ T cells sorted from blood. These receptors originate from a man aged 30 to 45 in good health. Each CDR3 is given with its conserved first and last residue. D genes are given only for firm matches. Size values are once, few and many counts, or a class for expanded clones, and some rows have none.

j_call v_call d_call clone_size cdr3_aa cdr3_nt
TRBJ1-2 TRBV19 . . CASSTQATVAYGYTF TGTGCCAGTAGTACCCAAGCGACGGTAGCCTATGGCTACACCTTC
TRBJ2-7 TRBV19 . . CASSIASETYEQYF TGTGCCAGTAGTATAGCTAGCGAGACCTACGAGCAGTACTTC
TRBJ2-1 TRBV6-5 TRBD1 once CASRRTGGSYNEQFF TGTGCCAGCAGGAGGACAGGGGGCTCCTACAATGAGCAGTTCTTC
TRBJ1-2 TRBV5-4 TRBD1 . CASSLAPRPTGGYGYTF TGTGCCAGCAGCTTGGCCCCCCGCCCGACAGGGGGCTATGGCTACACCTTC
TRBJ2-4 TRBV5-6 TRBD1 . CASSFQPGQLAKNIQYF TGTGCCAGCAGCTTCCAGCCGGGACAGCTAGCCAAAAACATTCAGTACTTC
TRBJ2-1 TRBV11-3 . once CASSLEADNNEQFF TGTGCCAGCAGCTTAGAGGCGGACAATAATGAGCAGTTCTTC
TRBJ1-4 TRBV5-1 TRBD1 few CASSLALGTGGRGEKLFF TGCGCCAGCAGCTTGGCGCTCGGGACAGGGGGACGTGGGGAAAAACTGTTTTTT
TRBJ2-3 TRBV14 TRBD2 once CASSQALAVFTDTQYF TGTGCCAGCAGCCAAGCCCTAGCGGTCTTCACAGATACGCAGTATTTT
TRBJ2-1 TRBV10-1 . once CASSEATWGTYNEQFF TGCGCCAGCAGTGAGGCGACTTGGGGCACCTACAATGAGCAGTTCTTC
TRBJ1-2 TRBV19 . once CASSTGGGTRYGYTF TGTGCCAGTAGTACAGGCGGGGGGACGCGCTATGGCTACACCTTC
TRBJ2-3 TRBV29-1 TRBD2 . CSVEPTPIAGTSTDTQYF TGCAGCGTTGAACCAACTCCTATAGCGGGGACTAGCACAGATACGCAGTATTTT
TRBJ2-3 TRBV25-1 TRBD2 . CASSEWDRLAGDPDTQYF TGTGCCAGCAGTGAATGGGATCGACTAGCGGGAGACCCAGATACGCAGTATTTT
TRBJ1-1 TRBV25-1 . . CASSESVYAEAFF TGTGCCAGCAGTGAGTCAGTCTACGCTGAAGCTTTCTTT
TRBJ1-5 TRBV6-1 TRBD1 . CASSWTGGNQPQHF TGTGCCAGCAGTTGGACAGGGGGCAATCAGCCCCAGCATTTT
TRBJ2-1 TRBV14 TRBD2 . CASSQRGLAGVTYNEQFF TGTGCCAGCAGCCAAAGGGGACTAGCGGGAGTTACCTACAATGAGCAGTTCTTC
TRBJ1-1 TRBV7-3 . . CASSLGARNTEAFF TGTGCCAGCAGCTTAGGGGCGCGGAACACTGAAGCTTTCTTT
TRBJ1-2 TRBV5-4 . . CASSFGGTRWDYGYTF TGTGCCAGCAGCTTTGGGGGGACACGCTGGGACTATGGCTACACCTTC
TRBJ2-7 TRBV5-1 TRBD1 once CASSLGVRTGHSYEQYF TGCGCCAGCAGCTTGGGAGTACGGACAGGGCATAGCTACGAGCAGTACTTC
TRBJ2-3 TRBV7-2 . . CASSLDRAADTQYF TGTGCCAGCAGCTTAGACAGGGCAGCAGATACGCAGTATTTT
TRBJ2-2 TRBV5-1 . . CASGKDSWTGELFF TGCGCCAGCGGCAAGGACAGCTGGACCGGGGAGCTGTTTTTT
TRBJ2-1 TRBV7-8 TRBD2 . CASTLRRLADDNEQFF TGTGCCAGCACCTTAAGGCGGCTAGCGGATGACAATGAGCAGTTCTTC
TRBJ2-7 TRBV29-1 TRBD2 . CSVKGLAAYEQYF TGCAGCGTTAAGGGACTAGCAGCCTACGAGCAGTACTTC
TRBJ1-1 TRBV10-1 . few CASSVAFF TGCGCCAGCAGTGTAGCTTTCTTT
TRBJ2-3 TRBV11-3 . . CARAAGDTDTQYF TGTGCCAGGGCGGCAGGGGACACAGATACGCAGTATTTT
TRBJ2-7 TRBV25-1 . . CASSNNGHYEQYF TGTGCCAGCAGTAACAACGGCCACTACGAGCAGTACTTC
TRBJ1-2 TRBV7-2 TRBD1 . CASSPGQGNGYTF TGTGCCAGCAGCCCCGGACAGGGTAATGGCTACACCTTC
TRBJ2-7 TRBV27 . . CASSSPGLPYEQYF TGTGCCAGCAGTTCGCCCGGACTACCCTACGAGCAGTACTTC
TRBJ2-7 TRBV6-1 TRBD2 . CASSEAPPSGRAYEQYF TGTGCCAGCAGTGAAGCCCCTCCTAGCGGGAGGGCCTACGAGCAGTACTTC
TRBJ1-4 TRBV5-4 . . CASSSIRGGDEKLFF TGTGCCAGCAGCTCAATCCGGGGAGGGGATGAAAAACTGTTTTTT
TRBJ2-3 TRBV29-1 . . CSVVWRDTPDTQYF TGCAGCGTTGTTTGGCGGGACACGCCAGATACGCAGTATTTT
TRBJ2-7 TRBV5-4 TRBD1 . CASSLETGGFYEQYF TGTGCCAGCAGCTTGGAGACAGGGGGTTTTTACGAGCAGTACTTC
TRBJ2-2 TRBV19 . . CASRQANTGELFF TGTGCCAGTCGACAGGCCAACACCGGGGAGCTGTTTTTT
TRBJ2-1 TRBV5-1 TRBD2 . CASSLLTGTSNEQFF TGCGCCAGCAGCTTATTAACCGGGACTAGTAATGAGCAGTTCTTC
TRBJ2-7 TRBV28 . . CASSLVGPGSYEQYF TGTGCCAGCAGTTTGGTGGGACCCGGCTCCTACGAGCAGTACTTC
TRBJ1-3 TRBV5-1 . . CASSLDVSGASSGNTIYF TGCGCCAGCAGCTTGGATGTATCAGGGGCGAGCTCTGGAAACACCATATATTTT
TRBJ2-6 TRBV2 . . CASIRDAGANVLTF TGTGCCAGCATAAGGGACGCAGGGGCCAACGTCCTGACTTTC
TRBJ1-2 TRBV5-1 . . CASSLVVGSNYGYTF TGCGCCAGCAGCTTGGTCGTAGGATCTAACTATGGCTACACCTTC